Each of the 7 T cell receptor beta chains below was sequenced from the same sample in a study of T cells after yellow fever vaccination. One entry per CDR3 protein results from TCRdb running MiXCR on the 5' RACE reads. This sample has about 85,000 distinct CDR3 sequences, with about 14% found just once. Sequencing was performed on CD8+ T cells not binding an NS4B(214-222) dextramer, sorted from PBMCs, taken roughly 20 days after the first yellow fever vaccination. The receptors stem from a man aged 18 to 35 who received the YFV17D yellow fever vaccine.

The V gene is TRBV4-3, the J gene TRBJ2-7; 14 bases are shared with TRBD2. The V and J ends lost 4 bases and 4 bases, in that order; junction bases with no gene match: 3. CDR1 and CDR2 from the germline V gene are LGHNA and YSLEER. The CDR3 spans 15 residues. The DNA of the CDR3 is TGCGCCAGCAGCCTTAGACTAGCGGGGGGGTACGAGCAGTACTTC. It encodes CASSLRLAGGYEQYF.

The table lists this clonotype with a few counts. As DNA, the CDR3 is TGCGCCAGCAGCCCCACGCCCGGACCGGGGACGACTTGGCCCCAGCATTTT. It translates to CASSPTPGPGTTWPQHF. The rearrangement links TRBV5-1 to TRBJ1-5, with D tentatively TRBD1 (5 bases). V was shortened by 4 bases and J by 9 bases, with 26 bases between the two germline ends. The CDR3 totals 17 residues. CDR1 and CDR2 (germline): SGHRS, YFSETQ.

This clonotype was observed a few times. This chain uses TRBV7-6 with TRBJ1-1; the D is unclear. V lost 3 bases, J lost 1 base, and 3 bases lay in between. This CDR3 has 12 amino acids. Looked up from germline, CDR1 is SGHVS and CDR2 is FNYEAQ. CDR3 nucleotides: TGTGCCAGCAGCTTCCCGAACACTGAAGCTTTCTTT. Encoded protein: CASSFPNTEAFF.

This clonotype appeared a few times. This chain joins TRBV6-4 and TRBJ2-5, with D maybe TRBD2 (5 bases). This CDR3 is 16 amino acids long. With 0 bases removed from V and 1 base from J, the gap between germline ends came to 12 bases. Looked up from germline, CDR1 is MRHNA and CDR2 is SNTAGT. The CDR3 reads CASSDSGPEVQETQYF. The CDR3 DNA reads TGTGCCAGCAGTGACTCAGGGCCGGAGGTCCAAGAGACCCAGTACTTC.

This clonotype was observed a few times. This CDR3 is CASPLTGNTGELFF. The CDR3 DNA follows: TGTGCCAGTCCCCTTACAGGGAACACCGGGGAGCTGTTTTTT. The J gene is TRBJ2-2, the V gene TRBV12-3 or TRBV12-4; tentatively, D is TRBD1 (5 bases). V gave up 9 bases and J gave up 1 base, with 12 bases separating them. This CDR3 has 14 residues.

The V and J genes are TRBV25-1 and TRBJ2-7, with 13 bases that match TRBD2. V lost 3 bases to trimming and J lost 2 bases; unmatched junction nucleotides: 4. Germline loops: CDR1 MGHDK, CDR2 SYGVNS. This CDR3 has 16 amino acids. CDR3 sequence: CASSDPTSGGAYEQYV. The CDR3 DNA reads as TGTGCCAGCAGTGACCCCACTAGCGGGGGGGCCTACGAGCAGTACGTC.

V and J are TRBV6-5 and TRBJ2-7; D possibly corresponds to TRBD1 (5 bases). Germline CDR1 and CDR2: MNHEY and SVGAGI. Trimming removed 2 bases from V and 4 bases from J, with 15 bases in between. CDR3 size: 15 residues. CDR3 coding DNA: TGTGCCAGCAGTTACGGGGCAGGACCTACTTACGAGCAGTACTTC. This encodes CASSYGAGPTYEQYF.